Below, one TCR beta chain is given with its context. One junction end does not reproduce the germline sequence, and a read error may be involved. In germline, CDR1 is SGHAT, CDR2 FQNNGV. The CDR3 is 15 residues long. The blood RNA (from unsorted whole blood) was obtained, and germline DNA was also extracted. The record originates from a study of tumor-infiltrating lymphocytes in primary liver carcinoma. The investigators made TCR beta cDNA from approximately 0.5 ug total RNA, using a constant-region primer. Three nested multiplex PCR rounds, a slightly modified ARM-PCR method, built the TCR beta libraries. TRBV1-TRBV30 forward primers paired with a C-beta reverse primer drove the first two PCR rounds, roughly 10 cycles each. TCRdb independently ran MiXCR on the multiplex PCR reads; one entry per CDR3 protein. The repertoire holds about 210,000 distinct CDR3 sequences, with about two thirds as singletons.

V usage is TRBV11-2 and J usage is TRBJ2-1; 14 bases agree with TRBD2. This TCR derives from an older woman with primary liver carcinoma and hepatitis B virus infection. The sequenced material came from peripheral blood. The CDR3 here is CTSSLGTSGSSEQFF. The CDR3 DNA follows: TGTACCAGCAGCTTAGGGACTAGCGGGAGCAGTGAGCAGTTCTTC.